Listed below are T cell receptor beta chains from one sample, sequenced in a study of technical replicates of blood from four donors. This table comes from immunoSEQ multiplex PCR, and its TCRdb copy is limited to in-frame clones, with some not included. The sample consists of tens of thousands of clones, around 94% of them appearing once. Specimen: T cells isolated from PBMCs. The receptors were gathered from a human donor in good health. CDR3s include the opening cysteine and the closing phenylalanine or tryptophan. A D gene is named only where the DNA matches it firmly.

cdr3_aa: CASSQVPEINTEAFF
d_call: .
cdr3_length: 15
v_call: TRBV4-1
j_call: TRBJ1-1

cdr3_aa: CASSLDRGYVEKLFF
d_call: .
cdr3_length: 15
v_call: TRBV7-9
j_call: TRBJ1-4

cdr3_aa: CASSGTRNTNEQFF
d_call: TRBD2
cdr3_length: 14
v_call: TRBV28
j_call: TRBJ2-1

cdr3_aa: CSASYFYEQYF
d_call: .
cdr3_length: 11
v_call: TRBV20-1
j_call: TRBJ2-7

cdr3_aa: CASSETGGGVSGANVLTF
d_call: .
cdr3_length: 18
v_call: TRBV2
j_call: TRBJ2-6

cdr3_aa: CASRHLGLYNEQFF
d_call: .
cdr3_length: 14
v_call: TRBV27
j_call: TRBJ2-1

cdr3_aa: CASSPGLAELTETQYF
d_call: TRBD2
cdr3_length: 16
v_call: TRBV19
j_call: TRBJ2-5

cdr3_aa: CASRDERVTGELFF
d_call: .
cdr3_length: 14
v_call: TRBV6-5
j_call: TRBJ2-2

cdr3_aa: CASSQGTSGSNEQFF
d_call: TRBD2
cdr3_length: 15
v_call: TRBV4-2
j_call: TRBJ2-1

cdr3_aa: CSVEGRENTDTQYF
d_call: .
cdr3_length: 14
v_call: TRBV29-1
j_call: TRBJ2-3

cdr3_aa: CASSSAGEGYEQYF
d_call: .
cdr3_length: 14
v_call: TRBV28
j_call: TRBJ2-7

cdr3_aa: CASSLQGLAGTDTQYF
d_call: TRBD2
cdr3_length: 16
v_call: TRBV5-4
j_call: TRBJ2-3

cdr3_aa: CASSLQGRDGYTF
d_call: .
cdr3_length: 13
v_call: TRBV7-9
j_call: TRBJ1-2

cdr3_aa: CASSYSIGGHNEQFF
d_call: .
cdr3_length: 15
v_call: TRBV6-5
j_call: TRBJ2-1

cdr3_aa: CASSEGGYEQYF
d_call: .
cdr3_length: 12
v_call: TRBV27
j_call: TRBJ2-7

cdr3_aa: CASSSSTQGAGQPQHF
d_call: TRBD1
cdr3_length: 16
v_call: TRBV27
j_call: TRBJ1-5

cdr3_aa: CASSGGAGGLFEQYF
d_call: .
cdr3_length: 15
v_call: TRBV10-2
j_call: TRBJ2-7

cdr3_aa: CAISESGQGKNTGELFF
d_call: .
cdr3_length: 17
v_call: TRBV10-3
j_call: TRBJ2-2

cdr3_aa: CASSGGINYGYTF
d_call: .
cdr3_length: 13
v_call: TRBV6-4
j_call: TRBJ1-2

cdr3_aa: CASGQDTDTQYF
d_call: TRBD1
cdr3_length: 12
v_call: TRBV9
j_call: TRBJ2-3

cdr3_aa: CASSISGTGVQDYGYTF
d_call: TRBD1
cdr3_length: 17
v_call: TRBV19
j_call: TRBJ1-2

cdr3_aa: CASSVAGLSEAFF
d_call: .
cdr3_length: 13
v_call: TRBV9
j_call: TRBJ1-1

cdr3_aa: CASSLGQSNQPQHF
d_call: .
cdr3_length: 14
v_call: TRBV5-6
j_call: TRBJ1-5

cdr3_aa: CASSIALDRANYGYTF
d_call: TRBD1
cdr3_length: 16
v_call: TRBV19
j_call: TRBJ1-2

cdr3_aa: CSVTLAGGDTQYF
d_call: TRBD2
cdr3_length: 13
v_call: TRBV29-1
j_call: TRBJ2-3

cdr3_aa: CATSRSLASSETQYF
d_call: .
cdr3_length: 15
v_call: TRBV15
j_call: TRBJ2-5

cdr3_aa: CATKGVAGGSSYNEQFF
d_call: TRBD2
cdr3_length: 17
v_call: TRBV19
j_call: TRBJ2-1

cdr3_aa: CASSLEGMDGYTF
d_call: .
cdr3_length: 13
v_call: TRBV7-9
j_call: TRBJ1-2

cdr3_aa: CASSLVQAPSLEAFF
d_call: .
cdr3_length: 15
v_call: TRBV5-8
j_call: TRBJ1-1